This TCR beta chain emerged from a study of blood T cell repertoires in COVID-19 (dated by TCRdb to between 2020 and 2021). The study in broad terms: The collaborator samples originated in the United States, Italy and Spain and spanned the acute and convalescent phases of COVID-19. The material from the prospective study consisted of cDNA or gDNA derived from T cells, B-cell-depleted T cells, or PBMCs. Subjects who had been exposed to COVID-19, were actively infected with it, or had recovered from it provided the deeply sampled blood TCRbeta repertoires that made up the dataset. A freely available public database, intended as a resource for researchers studying the immune response to SARS-CoV-2, is where the repertoires were released. Samples came from the ongoing ImmuneRACE study (first 160 participants) plus 1,254 subjects from 6 global collaborators. Nearly every sample came with metadata listing a de-identified subject ID, COVID-19 status, age in years and sex. Where available, HLA class I and class II types were taken from metadata supplied by the sample provider and were not determined by assay-based typing. The paper's findings and limits, for the study overall: The amount of clinical and demographic metadata varied by source and participant and was provided uncurated.

With regard to this clone: This receptor's antigen is unknown. No much larger clone is present one base from it, and per-base qualities are unavailable.

The collaborating institutions used their own protocols to collect whole blood in K2EDTA tubes. For TCRbeta analysis, collaborators shipped samples as frozen whole blood, isolated PBMCs, or DNA extracted from either of those sample types. CDR1 and CDR2 were assigned from the germline V gene (reference sequence) as MNHEY and SMNVEV. V sheds 4 bases and J sheds 2 bases, leaving 20 bases between their ends. From the cysteine through the phenylalanine, the CDR3 covers 18 amino acids. Only the CDR3 portion is preserved as DNA: 54 bases, with reading frame beginning at the first base. The immunoSEQ Assay, a bias-controlled multiplex PCR, was used to amplify TCRbeta CDR3 regions from genomic DNA. The study's processing was this. Within the assay, amplification of reference gene primers was used to estimate how many nucleated cells each sample contained. Sequence reads were collapsed and filtered to measure the absolute abundance of every unique TCRbeta CDR3 rearrangement. Productive Simpson clonality was computed per sample as the square root of Simpson's diversity index over productive rearrangements. Held by TCRdb, this immuneACCESS table contains in-frame sequences only and omits some clones. Under half of the omission traces to an unresolved V gene where checked; the cause of the rest is unknown. V, J and clone size are those of that table, while D and trimming were read from the DNA. The sample records 170,000 or so clones, roughly 80% of which are singletons. Of the sample, 13% to 15% falls within the top ten clones.

The chain is encoded by TRBV27 joined to TRBJ2-2; tentative D gene TRBD2, with 5 bases matching. The sequence derives from a man aged 18 to 29 with active or convalescent COVID-19. What was sequenced was peripheral blood. CDR3 sequence: CASSSRPQRYLNTGELFF. The nucleotides read TGTGCCAGCAGTTCACGCCCCCAGCGGTACCTAAACACCGGGGAGCTGTTTTTT.